These T cell receptor beta chains were read from a single sample in a study of metastatic and nonmetastatic thyroid tumors. TCRdb re-called clones from the PCR reads using MiXCR. The data hold almost 35,000 clones, with roughly a third observed a single time. Sequencing used tumor tissue. These receptors all come from a female donor with papillary thyroid cancer or a benign thyroid nodule (not recorded which). Some clones in this sample may be carry-over from other donors' samples. Each CDR3 is given with its conserved first and last residue. A D gene is named only where the DNA matches it firmly. Clone sizes are given selectively: once, few, many, or a class where the clone is expanded.

V: TRBV9; D: -; J: TRBJ1-4; size: -; CDR3: CASSSGASVEKLFF; DNA: TGTGCCAGCAGCTCGGGGGCCTCGGTGGAAAAACTGTTTTTT
V: TRBV20-1; D: -; J: TRBJ2-7; size: few; CDR3: CSVLTRAGGTYEQYF; DNA: TGCAGTGTCCTTACGAGGGCAGGCGGCACCTACGAGCAGTACTTC
V: TRBV5-1; D: -; J: TRBJ2-7; size: -; CDR3: CASGTGSGYEQYF; DNA: TGCGCCAGCGGTACCGGCAGCGGCTACGAGCAGTACTTC
V: TRBV5-1; D: TRBD2; J: TRBJ2-1; size: -; CDR3: CASSLLAGERNEQFF; DNA: TGCGCCAGCAGCTTACTAGCGGGAGAACGAAATGAGCAGTTCTTC
V: TRBV19; D: -; J: TRBJ2-2; size: -; CDR3: CASSMRTPDTGELFF; DNA: TGTGCCAGTAGTATGAGGACGCCGGACACCGGGGAGCTGTTTTTT
V: TRBV6-1; D: -; J: TRBJ1-5; size: few; CDR3: CASSERRERFNQPQHF; DNA: TGTGCCAGCAGTGAACGCAGGGAGAGATTCAATCAGCCCCAGCATTTT
V: TRBV15; D: TRBD1; J: TRBJ2-1; size: few; CDR3: CATSTGQDLYNEQFF; DNA: TGTGCCACCAGTACCGGACAGGATTTATACAATGAGCAGTTCTTC
V: TRBV15; D: -; J: TRBJ1-5; size: few; CDR3: CATSRGAGDGQPQHF; DNA: TGTGCCACCAGCAGAGGGGCAGGGGATGGTCAGCCCCAGCATTTT
V: TRBV11-3; D: -; J: TRBJ2-2; size: -; CDR3: CASSPRNTGELFF; DNA: TGTGCCAGCAGCCCCCGGAACACCGGGGAGCTGTTTTTT
V: TRBV5-1; D: -; J: TRBJ2-7; size: -; CDR3: CASSLAGLAIGYEQYF; DNA: TGCGCCAGCAGCTTGGCCGGACTTGCGATTGGGTACGAGCAGTACTTC
V: TRBV5-1; D: -; J: TRBJ1-2; size: -; CDR3: CASSLAGQNYGYTF; DNA: TGCGCCAGCAGCTTGGCTGGACAGAATTATGGCTACACCTTC
V: TRBV20-1; D: TRBD2; J: TRBJ2-3; size: few; CDR3: CSAHLAGGADTQYF; DNA: TGCAGTGCTCATTTAGCGGGAGGCGCAGATACGCAGTATTTT
V: TRBV30; D: -; J: TRBJ1-6; size: few; CDR3: CAWSDENNSPLHF; DNA: TGTGCCTGGAGTGATGAGAATAATTCACCCCTCCACTTT
V: TRBV11-2; D: TRBD2; J: TRBJ2-3; size: -; CDR3: CASAPGLAGGYADTQYF; DNA: TGTGCCAGCGCGCCGGGACTAGCGGGAGGGTACGCAGATACGCAGTATTTT
V: TRBV6-2/TRBV6-3; D: -; J: TRBJ2-3; size: -; CDR3: CASRWVGASDTQYF; DNA: TGTGCCAGCAGATGGGTCGGGGCCTCAGATACGCAGTATTTT
V: TRBV30; D: -; J: TRBJ1-5; size: -; CDR3: CAWSAGTVKPQHF; DNA: TGTGCCTGGAGTGCCGGGACGGTCAAGCCCCAGCATTTT
V: TRBV28; D: TRBD1; J: TRBJ1-5; size: few; CDR3: CASSPQGARLQPQHF; DNA: TGTGCCAGCAGTCCACAGGGGGCGCGGCTTCAGCCCCAGCATTTT
V: TRBV4-2; D: -; J: TRBJ1-4; size: few; CDR3: CASSSGEANEKLFF; DNA: TGTGCCAGCAGCAGTGGGGAAGCTAATGAAAAACTGTTTTTT
V: TRBV6-1; D: TRBD2; J: TRBJ2-7; size: few; CDR3: CASWGGFEQYF; DNA: TGTGCCAGCTGGGGGGGGTTTGAGCAGTACTTC
V: TRBV9; D: TRBD1; J: TRBJ2-3; size: -; CDR3: CASSVGTGWADTQYF; DNA: TGTGCCAGCAGCGTAGGGACAGGGTGGGCAGATACGCAGTATTTT
V: TRBV13; D: -; J: TRBJ1-2; size: -; CDR3: CASSLGQGYGYTF; DNA: TGTGCCAGCAGCTTAGGACAGGGATACGGCTACACCTTC
V: TRBV28; D: -; J: TRBJ2-1; size: -; CDR3: CASSSSLSYNEQFF; DNA: TGTGCCAGCAGTTCCTCGCTCTCCTACAATGAGCAGTTCTTC
V: TRBV27; D: -; J: TRBJ1-1; size: -; CDR3: CASSLFRNTEAFF; DNA: TGTGCCAGCAGTCTTTTCAGGAACACTGAAGCTTTCTTT
V: TRBV18; D: -; J: TRBJ1-2; size: -; CDR3: CASSPGGDYGYTF; DNA: TGTGCCAGCTCACCAGGGGGAGACTATGGCTACACCTTC
V: TRBV5-1; D: TRBD1; J: TRBJ1-1; size: few; CDR3: CASSFAGGNTEAFF; DNA: TGCGCCAGCAGCTTTGCAGGGGGGAACACTGAAGCTTTCTTT
V: TRBV2; D: TRBD2; J: TRBJ2-1; size: -; CDR3: CASSREGSYNEQFF; DNA: TGTGCCAGCAGCCGGGAGGGCTCCTACAATGAGCAGTTCTTC
V: TRBV9; D: -; J: TRBJ1-6; size: -; CDR3: CASSVEAANSPLHF; DNA: TGTGCCAGCAGCGTAGAGGCAGCTAATTCACCCCTCCACTTT
V: TRBV6-1; D: TRBD2; J: TRBJ2-5; size: -; CDR3: CASSLTSGIGETQYF; DNA: TGTGCCAGCAGTTTGACTAGCGGGATAGGAGAGACCCAGTACTTC
V: TRBV6-1; D: TRBD1; J: TRBJ1-5; size: few; CDR3: CASRPTGGGYQPQHF; DNA: TGTGCCAGCAGACCGACAGGGGGCGGCTATCAGCCCCAGCATTTT
V: TRBV27; D: TRBD2; J: TRBJ2-3; size: -; CDR3: CASSSTTSGLGTQYF; DNA: TGTGCCAGCAGTTCTACCACTAGCGGGTTAGGCACGCAGTATTTT
V: TRBV24-1; D: -; J: TRBJ2-3; size: -; CDR3: CATSDVSGTSKPHTQYF; DNA: TGTGCCACCAGTGATGTCTCCGGGACATCCAAACCCCATACGCAGTATTTT
V: TRBV7-9; D: -; J: TRBJ2-7; size: few; CDR3: CASSSDYYEQYF; DNA: TGTGCCAGCAGCTCGGACTATTACGAGCAGTACTTC
V: TRBV2; D: -; J: TRBJ1-3; size: -; CDR3: CASKAGRGNTIYF; DNA: TGTGCCAGCAAAGCCGGACGAGGAAACACCATATATTTT
V: TRBV20-1; D: TRBD2; J: TRBJ2-1; size: -; CDR3: CSALVGIAGGYNEQFF; DNA: TGCAGTGCTTTGGTAGGGATAGCGGGCGGATACAATGAGCAGTTCTTC
V: TRBV4-2; D: -; J: TRBJ2-3; size: once; CDR3: CASSQQQQGLYTDTQYF; DNA: TGTGCCAGCAGCCAACAACAACAGGGTTTATACACAGATACGCAGTATTTT
V: TRBV7-9; D: -; J: TRBJ2-1; size: -; CDR3: CASSSFKRDEQFF; DNA: TGTGCCAGCAGCTCATTCAAGCGGGATGAGCAGTTCTTC
V: TRBV19; D: -; J: TRBJ1-5; size: -; CDR3: CASSEIQGGGQPQHF; DNA: TGTGCCAGTAGTGAAATACAGGGAGGCGGTCAGCCCCAGCATTTT
V: TRBV7-2; D: -; J: TRBJ1-2; size: -; CDR3: CASSSRGIRDGYTF; DNA: TGTGCCAGCAGCTCCAGGGGTATCCGGGATGGCTACACCTTC
V: TRBV6-1; D: -; J: TRBJ2-7; size: few; CDR3: CASSEIQGRGEQYF; DNA: TGTGCCAGCAGTGAAATTCAGGGAAGGGGGGAGCAGTACTTC
V: TRBV7-7; D: -; J: TRBJ2-5; size: -; CDR3: CASSLEGRELETQYF; DNA: TGTGCCAGCAGCTTAGAAGGCCGGGAATTGGAGACCCAGTACTTC
V: TRBV6-1; D: -; J: TRBJ1-6; size: -; CDR3: CASSEMAQPSPLHF; DNA: TGTGCCAGCAGTGAAATGGCACAACCTTCACCCCTCCACTTT
V: TRBV6-6; D: TRBD1; J: TRBJ2-3; size: few; CDR3: CASSPRSGGFWTDTQYF; DNA: TGTGCCAGCAGTCCGAGATCAGGGGGCTTTTGGACAGATACGCAGTATTTT
V: TRBV6-2/TRBV6-3; D: -; J: TRBJ2-3; size: few; CDR3: CASSYRDTDTQYF; DNA: TGTGCCAGCAGTTACAGGGACACAGATACGCAGTATTTT
V: TRBV28; D: -; J: TRBJ1-2; size: -; CDR3: CASSFGMVNGYTF; DNA: TGTGCCAGCAGTTTTGGTATGGTCAATGGCTACACCTTC
V: TRBV12-3/TRBV12-4; D: -; J: TRBJ1-5; size: -; CDR3: CASKGIRVDQPQHF; DNA: TGTGCCAGCAAAGGGATCAGGGTCGATCAGCCCCAGCATTTT
V: TRBV6-1; D: -; J: TRBJ1-1; size: -; CDR3: CASSEALQGWTEAFF; DNA: TGTGCCAGCAGTGAAGCGCTTCAAGGGTGGACTGAAGCTTTCTTT
V: TRBV28; D: -; J: TRBJ2-7; size: -; CDR3: CASPPPGLQASYEQYF; DNA: TGTGCGAGCCCACCCCCAGGGTTACAGGCCTCCTACGAGCAGTACTTC
V: TRBV12-3/TRBV12-4; D: -; J: TRBJ1-5; size: few; CDR3: CASSLGNQPQHF; DNA: TGTGCCAGCAGTTTAGGGAATCAGCCCCAGCATTTT
V: TRBV30; D: -; J: TRBJ1-5; size: -; CDR3: CAWNLGQNQPQHF; DNA: TGTGCCTGGAATCTCGGACAGAATCAGCCCCAGCATTTT
V: TRBV19; D: -; J: TRBJ1-1; size: -; CDR3: CASSIVPGTRHEAFF; DNA: TGTGCCAGTAGTATAGTTCCCGGGACACGGCATGAAGCTTTCTTT
V: TRBV30; D: TRBD2; J: TRBJ2-5; size: -; CDR3: CAWQGTSEKETQYF; DNA: TGTGCCTGGCAAGGGACTAGCGAAAAAGAGACCCAGTACTTC
V: TRBV5-4; D: TRBD1; J: TRBJ1-4; size: -; CDR3: CASSENRGLNEKLFF; DNA: TGTGCCAGCAGCGAAAACAGGGGGCTGAATGAAAAACTGTTTTTT
V: TRBV20-1; D: TRBD1; J: TRBJ2-2; size: -; CDR3: CSARGWGQGTNTGELFF; DNA: TGCAGTGCTAGGGGGTGGGGACAGGGGACCAACACCGGGGAGCTGTTTTTT